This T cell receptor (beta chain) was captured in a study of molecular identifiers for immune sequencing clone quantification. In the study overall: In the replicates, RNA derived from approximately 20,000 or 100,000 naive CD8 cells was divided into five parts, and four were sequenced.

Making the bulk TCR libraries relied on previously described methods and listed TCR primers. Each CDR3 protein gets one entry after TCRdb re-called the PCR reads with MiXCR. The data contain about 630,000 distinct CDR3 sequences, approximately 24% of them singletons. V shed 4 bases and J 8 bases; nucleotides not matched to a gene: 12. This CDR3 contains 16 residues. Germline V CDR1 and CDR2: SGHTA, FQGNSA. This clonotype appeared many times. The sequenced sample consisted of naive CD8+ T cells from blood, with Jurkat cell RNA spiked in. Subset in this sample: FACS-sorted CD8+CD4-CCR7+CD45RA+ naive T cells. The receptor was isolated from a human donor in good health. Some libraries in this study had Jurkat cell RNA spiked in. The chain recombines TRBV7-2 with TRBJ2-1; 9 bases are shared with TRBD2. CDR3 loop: CASSWGGLAGSHEQFF. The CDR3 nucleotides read TGTGCCAGCAGCTGGGGTGGGCTAGCGGGATCCCATGAGCAGTTCTTC.